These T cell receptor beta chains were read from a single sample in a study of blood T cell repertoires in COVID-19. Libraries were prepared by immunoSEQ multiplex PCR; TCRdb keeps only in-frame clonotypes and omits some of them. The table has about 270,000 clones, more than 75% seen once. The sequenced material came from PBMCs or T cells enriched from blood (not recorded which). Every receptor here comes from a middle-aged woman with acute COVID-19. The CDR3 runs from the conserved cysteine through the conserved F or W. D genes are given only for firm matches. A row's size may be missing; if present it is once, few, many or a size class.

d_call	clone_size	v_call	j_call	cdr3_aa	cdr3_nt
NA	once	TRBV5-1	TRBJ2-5	CASSLAGSKETQYF	TGCGCCAGCAGCTTGGCTGGCTCCAAAGAGACCCAGTACTTC
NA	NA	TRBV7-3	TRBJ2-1	CASRPTPISGYNEQFF	TGTGCCAGCAGACCCACCCCCATTAGCGGATACAATGAGCAGTTCTTC
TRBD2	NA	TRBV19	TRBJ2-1	CASRAGGSYNEQFF	TGTGCCAGTCGCGCGGGAGGGTCCTACAATGAGCAGTTCTTC
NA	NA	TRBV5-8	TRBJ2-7	CASSFTGTYEQYF	TGTGCCAGCAGCTTCACGGGGACCTACGAGCAGTACTTC
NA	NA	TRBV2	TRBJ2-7	CASREQGHEQYF	TGTGCCAGCAGGGAACAGGGCCACGAGCAGTACTTC
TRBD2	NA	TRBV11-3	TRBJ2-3	CASSLELAGGTDTQYF	TGTGCCAGCAGCTTAGAACTAGCGGGAGGCACAGATACGCAGTATTTT
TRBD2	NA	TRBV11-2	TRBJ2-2	CASSLLAGGNTGELFF	TGTGCCAGCAGCTTACTAGCGGGAGGGAACACCGGGGAGCTGTTTTTT
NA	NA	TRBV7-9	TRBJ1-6	CASSLPNSPLHF	TGTGCCAGCAGCTTACCGAATTCACCCCTCCACTTT
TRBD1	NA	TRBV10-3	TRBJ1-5	CAISADRDNQPQHF	TGTGCCATCAGCGCCGACAGGGACAATCAGCCCCAGCATTTT
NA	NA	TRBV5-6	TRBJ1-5	CASSYPGRQHF	TGTGCCAGCAGTTATCCCGGGAGACAGCATTTT
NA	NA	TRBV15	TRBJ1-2	CATSMGLETAYGYTF	TGTGCCACCAGCATGGGGCTGGAGACCGCATATGGCTACACCTTC
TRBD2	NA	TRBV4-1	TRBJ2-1	CASSPPGTSSYNEQFF	TGCGCCAGCAGCCCGCCGGGGACTAGTTCCTACAATGAGCAGTTCTTC
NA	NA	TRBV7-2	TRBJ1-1	CASSLLRGNTEAFF	TGTGCCAGCAGCTTATTGCGGGGGAACACTGAAGCTTTCTTT
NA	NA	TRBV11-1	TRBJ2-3	CASSPRTVTDTQYF	TGTGCCAGCAGCCCAAGGACAGTCACAGATACGCAGTATTTT
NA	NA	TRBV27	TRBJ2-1	CASSLSGVHEQFF	TGTGCCAGCAGTTTATCAGGGGTTCATGAGCAGTTCTTC
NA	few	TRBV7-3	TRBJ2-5	CASSLVAGGGETQYF	TGTGCCAGCAGCTTAGTCGCAGGGGGAGGAGAGACCCAGTACTTC
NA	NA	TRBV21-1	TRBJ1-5	CASSKVFPLGGRDNQPQHF	TGTGCCAGCAGCAAAGTTTTTCCTTTGGGAGGGCGAGACAATCAGCCCCAGCATTTT
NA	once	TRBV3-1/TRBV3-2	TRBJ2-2	CASSQGTITGELFF	TGTGCCAGCAGCCAAGGGACAATCACCGGGGAGCTGTTTTTT
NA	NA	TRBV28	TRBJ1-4	CASSLPREKLFF	TGTGCCAGCAGTTTACCCAGGGAAAAACTGTTTTTT
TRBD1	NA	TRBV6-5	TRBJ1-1	CASSMGQGRNTEAFF	TGTGCCAGCAGTATGGGACAGGGAAGGAACACTGAAGCTTTCTTT
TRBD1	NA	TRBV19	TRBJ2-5	CASTPDRAAETQYF	TGTGCCAGCACTCCCGACAGGGCGGCAGAGACCCAGTACTTC
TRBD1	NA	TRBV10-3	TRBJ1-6	CATGTGADTPLHF	TGTGCCACCGGGACAGGTGCTGATACCCCCCTCCACTTT
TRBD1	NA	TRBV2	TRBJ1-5	CASRTGVRQPQHF	TGTGCCAGCCGGACAGGGGTTAGGCAGCCCCAGCATTTT